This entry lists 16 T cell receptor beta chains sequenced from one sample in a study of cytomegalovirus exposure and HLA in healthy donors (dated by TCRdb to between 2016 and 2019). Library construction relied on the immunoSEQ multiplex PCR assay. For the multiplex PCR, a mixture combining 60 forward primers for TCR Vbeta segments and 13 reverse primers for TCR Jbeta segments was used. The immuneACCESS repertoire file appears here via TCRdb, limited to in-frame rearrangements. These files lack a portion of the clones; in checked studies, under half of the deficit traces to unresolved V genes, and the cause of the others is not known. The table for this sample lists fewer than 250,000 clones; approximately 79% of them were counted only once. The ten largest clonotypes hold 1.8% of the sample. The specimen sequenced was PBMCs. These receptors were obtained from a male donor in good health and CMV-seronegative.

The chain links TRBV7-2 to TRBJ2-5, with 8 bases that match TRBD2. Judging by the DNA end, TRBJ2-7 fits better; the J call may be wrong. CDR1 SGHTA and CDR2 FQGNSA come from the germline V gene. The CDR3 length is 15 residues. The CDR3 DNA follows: TGTGCCAGCAGCTTAGCGACTAGCGTCCCCTACGAGCAGTACTTC. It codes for CASSLATSVPYEQYF.

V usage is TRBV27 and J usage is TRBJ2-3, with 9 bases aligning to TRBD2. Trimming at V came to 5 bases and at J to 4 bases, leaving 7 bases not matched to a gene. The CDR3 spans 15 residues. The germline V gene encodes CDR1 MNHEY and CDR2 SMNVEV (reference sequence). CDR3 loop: CASSRTSAGSDTQYF. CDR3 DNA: TGTGCCAGCAGTAGGACTAGCGCGGGGTCAGATACGCAGTATTTT.

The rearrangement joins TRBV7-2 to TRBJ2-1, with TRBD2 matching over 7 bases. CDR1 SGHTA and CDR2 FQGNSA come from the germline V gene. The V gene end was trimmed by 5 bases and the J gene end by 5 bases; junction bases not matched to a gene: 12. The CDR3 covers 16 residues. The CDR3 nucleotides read TGTGCCAGCAGCCCTCCTTGGGCGGGAGCCGACAATGAGCAGTTCTTC. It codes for CASSPPWAGADNEQFF.

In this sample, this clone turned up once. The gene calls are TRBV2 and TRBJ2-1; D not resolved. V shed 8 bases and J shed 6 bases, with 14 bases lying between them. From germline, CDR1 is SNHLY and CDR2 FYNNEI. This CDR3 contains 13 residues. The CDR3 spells CASSPERSNEQFF. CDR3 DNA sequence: TGTGCCAGCTCTCCCGAGAGAAGCAATGAGCAGTTCTTC.

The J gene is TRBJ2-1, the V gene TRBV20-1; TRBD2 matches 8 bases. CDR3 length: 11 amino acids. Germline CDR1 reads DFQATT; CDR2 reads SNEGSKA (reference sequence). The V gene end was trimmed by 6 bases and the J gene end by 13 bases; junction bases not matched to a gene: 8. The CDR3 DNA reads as TGCAGTGCGGCACCGGGACTAGGTCAGTTCTTC. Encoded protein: CSAAPGLGQFF.

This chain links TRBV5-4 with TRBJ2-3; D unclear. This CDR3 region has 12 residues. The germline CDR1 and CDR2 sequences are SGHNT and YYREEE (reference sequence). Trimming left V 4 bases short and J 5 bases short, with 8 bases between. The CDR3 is CASSTRIDTQYF. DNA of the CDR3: TGTGCCAGCAGCACGCGGATAGATACGCAGTATTTT.

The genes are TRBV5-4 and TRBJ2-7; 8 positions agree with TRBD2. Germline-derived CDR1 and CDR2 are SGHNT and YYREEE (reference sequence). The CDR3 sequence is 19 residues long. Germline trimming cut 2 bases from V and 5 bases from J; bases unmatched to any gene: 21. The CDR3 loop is CASSFLRSGAGREVDEQYF. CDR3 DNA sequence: TGTGCCAGCAGCTTTCTAAGATCAGGGGCGGGGCGGGAGGTTGACGAGCAGTACTTC.

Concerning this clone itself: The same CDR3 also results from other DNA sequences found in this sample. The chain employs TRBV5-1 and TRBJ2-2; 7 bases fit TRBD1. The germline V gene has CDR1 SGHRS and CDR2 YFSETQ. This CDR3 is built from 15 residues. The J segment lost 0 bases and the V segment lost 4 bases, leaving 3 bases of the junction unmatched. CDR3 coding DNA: TGCGCCAGCAGCCGGGACAGATCGAACACCGGGGAGCTGTTTTTT. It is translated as CASSRDRSNTGELFF.

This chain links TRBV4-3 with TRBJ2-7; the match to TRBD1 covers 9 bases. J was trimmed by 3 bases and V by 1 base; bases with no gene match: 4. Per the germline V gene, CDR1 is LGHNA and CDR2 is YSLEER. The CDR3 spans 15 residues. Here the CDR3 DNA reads TGCGCCAGCAGCCAAGTGACGGGACAGGGCTACGAGCAGTACTTC. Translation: CASSQVTGQGYEQYF.

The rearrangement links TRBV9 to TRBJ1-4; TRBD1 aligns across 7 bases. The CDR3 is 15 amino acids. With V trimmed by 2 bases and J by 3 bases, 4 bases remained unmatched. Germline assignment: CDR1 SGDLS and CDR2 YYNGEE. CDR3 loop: CASSVRQGSNEKLFF. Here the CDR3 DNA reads TGTGCCAGCAGCGTCAGACAGGGTTCTAATGAAAAACTGTTTTTT.

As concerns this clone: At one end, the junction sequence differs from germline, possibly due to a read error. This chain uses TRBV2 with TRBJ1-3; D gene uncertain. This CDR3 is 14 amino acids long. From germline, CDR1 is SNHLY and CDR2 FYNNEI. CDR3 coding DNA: TGTGCCAGCAGACTCTACAGCTCTGGAAACACCGTATATTTT. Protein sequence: CASRLYSSGNTVYF.

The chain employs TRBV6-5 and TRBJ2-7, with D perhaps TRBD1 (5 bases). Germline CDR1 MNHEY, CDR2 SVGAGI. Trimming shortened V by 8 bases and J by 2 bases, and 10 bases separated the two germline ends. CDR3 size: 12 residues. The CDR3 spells CASLQGPYEQYF. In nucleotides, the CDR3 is TGTGCCAGCCTTCAGGGCCCCTACGAGCAGTACTTC.

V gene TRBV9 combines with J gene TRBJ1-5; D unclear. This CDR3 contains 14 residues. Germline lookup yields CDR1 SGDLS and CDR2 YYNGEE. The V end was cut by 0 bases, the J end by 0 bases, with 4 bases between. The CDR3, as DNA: TGTGCCAGCAGCGTAGGCTATAGCAATCAGCCCCAGCATTTT. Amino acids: CASSVGYSNQPQHF. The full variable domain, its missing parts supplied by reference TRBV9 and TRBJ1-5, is DSGVTQTPKHLITATGQRVTLRCSPRSGDLSVYWYQQSLDQGLQFLIQYYNGEERAKGNILERFSAQQFPDLHSELNLSSLELGDSALYFCASSVGYSNQPQHFGDGTRLSIL.

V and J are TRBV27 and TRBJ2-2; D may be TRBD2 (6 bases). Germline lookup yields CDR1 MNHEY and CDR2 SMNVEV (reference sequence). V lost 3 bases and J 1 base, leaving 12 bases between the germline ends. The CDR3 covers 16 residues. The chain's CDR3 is CASSFTSRLNTGELFF. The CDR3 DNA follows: TGTGCCAGCAGTTTCACTAGCCGGTTGAACACCGGGGAGCTGTTTTTT.

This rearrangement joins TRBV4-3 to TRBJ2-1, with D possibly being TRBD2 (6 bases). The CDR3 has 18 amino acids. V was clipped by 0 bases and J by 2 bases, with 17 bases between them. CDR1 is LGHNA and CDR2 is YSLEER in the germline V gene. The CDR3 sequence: CASSQDPSGSGAYNEQFF. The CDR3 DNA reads TGCGCCAGCAGCCAAGATCCTTCCGGGTCGGGAGCCTACAATGAGCAGTTCTTC.

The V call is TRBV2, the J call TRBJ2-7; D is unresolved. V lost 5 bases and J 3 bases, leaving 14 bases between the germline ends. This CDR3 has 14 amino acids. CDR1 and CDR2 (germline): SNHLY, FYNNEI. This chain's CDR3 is CASSKSPLDYEQYF. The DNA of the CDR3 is TGTGCCAGCAGTAAAAGCCCACTTGACTACGAGCAGTACTTC.